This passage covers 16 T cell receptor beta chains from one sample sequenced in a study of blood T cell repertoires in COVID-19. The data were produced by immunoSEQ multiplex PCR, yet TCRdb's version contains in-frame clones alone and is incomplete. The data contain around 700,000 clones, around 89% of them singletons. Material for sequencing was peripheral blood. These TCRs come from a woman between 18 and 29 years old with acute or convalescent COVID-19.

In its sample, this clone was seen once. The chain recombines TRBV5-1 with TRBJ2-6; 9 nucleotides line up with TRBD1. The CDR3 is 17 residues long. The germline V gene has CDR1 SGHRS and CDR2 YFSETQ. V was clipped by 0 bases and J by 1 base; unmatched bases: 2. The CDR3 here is CASSLAGQGSGANVLTF. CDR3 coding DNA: TGCGCCAGCAGCTTGGCCGGACAGGGGTCTGGGGCCAACGTCCTGACTTTC.

The CDR3: CASRRQGAYGYTF. Here the CDR3 DNA reads TGTGCCAGCAGGCGACAGGGGGCCTATGGCTACACCTTC. The chain links TRBV12-3 or TRBV12-4 to TRBJ1-2, with TRBD1 identical over 10 bases. The CDR3 runs to 13 residues. The junction had 2 bases not matched to a gene; V was cut back by 6 bases and J by 4 bases.

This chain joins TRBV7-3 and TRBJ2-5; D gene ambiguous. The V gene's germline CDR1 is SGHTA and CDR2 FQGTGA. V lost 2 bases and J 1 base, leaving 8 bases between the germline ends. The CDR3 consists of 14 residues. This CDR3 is CASSLYGVQETQYF. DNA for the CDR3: TGTGCCAGCAGCTTATACGGTGTCCAAGAGACCCAGTACTTC.

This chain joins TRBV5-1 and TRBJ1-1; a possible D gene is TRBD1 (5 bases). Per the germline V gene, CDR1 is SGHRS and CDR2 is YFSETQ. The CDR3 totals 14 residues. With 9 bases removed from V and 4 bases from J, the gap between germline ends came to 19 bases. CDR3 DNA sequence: TGCGCCACCTCTGGGGGGAGTGGTGGCACTGAAGCTTTCTTT. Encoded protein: CATSGGSGGTEAFF.

The CDR3 DNA is TGTGCCACCAGTGATTTTAGGACTACAGATACGCAGTATTTT. The encoded protein is CATSDFRTTDTQYF. The chain has TRBV24-1 and TRBJ2-3; D possibly corresponds to TRBD2 (5 bases). The ends were cut back, 1 base at V and 3 bases at J, with 7 bases in the middle. Germline V lookup: CDR1 KGHDR, CDR2 SFDVKD. The CDR3 sequence is 14 residues long.

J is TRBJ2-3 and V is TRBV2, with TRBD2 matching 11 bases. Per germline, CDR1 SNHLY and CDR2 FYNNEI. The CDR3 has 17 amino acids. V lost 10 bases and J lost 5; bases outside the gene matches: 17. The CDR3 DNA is TGTGCCAAAGGCCTAGCGGGGGGCTGGTACAGTGGAGATACGCAGTATTTT. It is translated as CAKGLAGGWYSGDTQYF.

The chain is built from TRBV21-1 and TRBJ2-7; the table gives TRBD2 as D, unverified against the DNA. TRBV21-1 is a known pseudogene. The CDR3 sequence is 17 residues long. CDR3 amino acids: CASSKAVWVAGGYEQYF. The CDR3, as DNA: TGTGCCAGCAGCAAAGCCGTATGGGTAGCGGGGGGCTACGAGCAGTACTTC.

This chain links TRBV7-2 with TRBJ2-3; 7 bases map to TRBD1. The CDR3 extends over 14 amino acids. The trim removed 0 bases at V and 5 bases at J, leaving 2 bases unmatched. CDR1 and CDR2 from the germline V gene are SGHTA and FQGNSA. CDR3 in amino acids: CASSLADRRDTQYF. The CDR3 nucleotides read TGTGCCAGCAGCTTAGCGGACAGGAGAGATACGCAGTATTTT.

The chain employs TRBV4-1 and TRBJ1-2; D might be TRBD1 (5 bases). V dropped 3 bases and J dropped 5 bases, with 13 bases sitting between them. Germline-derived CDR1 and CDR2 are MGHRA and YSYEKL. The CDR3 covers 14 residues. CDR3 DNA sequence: TGCGCCAGCAGCCACGTTGGCCAGGGATATGGCTACACCTTC. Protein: CASSHVGQGYGYTF.

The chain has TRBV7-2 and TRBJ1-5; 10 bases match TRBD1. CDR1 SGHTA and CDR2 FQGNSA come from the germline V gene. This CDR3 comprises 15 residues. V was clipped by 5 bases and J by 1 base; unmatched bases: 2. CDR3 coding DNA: TGTGCCAGCAGCGGGGACAGGGGAAGCAATCAGCCCCAGCATTTT. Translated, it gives CASSGDRGSNQPQHF. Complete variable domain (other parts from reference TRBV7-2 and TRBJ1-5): GAGVSQSPSNKVTEKGKDVELRCDPISGHTALYWYRQSLGQGLEFLIYFQGNSAPDKSGLPSDRFSAERTGGSVSTLTIQRTQQEDSAVYLCASSGDRGSNQPQHFGDGTRLSIL.

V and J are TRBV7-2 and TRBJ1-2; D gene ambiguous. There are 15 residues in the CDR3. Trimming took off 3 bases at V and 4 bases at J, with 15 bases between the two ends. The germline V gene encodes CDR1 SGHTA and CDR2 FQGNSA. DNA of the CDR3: TGTGCCAGCAGCTTCTCACCGACTGTTCGCTATGGCTACACCTTC. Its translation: CASSFSPTVRYGYTF.

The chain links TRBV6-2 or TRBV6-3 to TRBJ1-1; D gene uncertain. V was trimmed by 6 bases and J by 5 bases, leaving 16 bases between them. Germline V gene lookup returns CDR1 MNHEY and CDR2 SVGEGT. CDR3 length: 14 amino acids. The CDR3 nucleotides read TGTGCCAGCAGCCTACAGAGCACCCGTACTGAAGCTTTCTTT. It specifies CASSLQSTRTEAFF.

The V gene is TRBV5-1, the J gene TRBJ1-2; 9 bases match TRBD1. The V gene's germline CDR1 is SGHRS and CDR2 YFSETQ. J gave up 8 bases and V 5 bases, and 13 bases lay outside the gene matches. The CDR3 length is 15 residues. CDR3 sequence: CASSQSQQGAGGYTF. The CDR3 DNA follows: TGCGCCAGCAGTCAGTCCCAACAGGGGGCAGGCGGCTACACCTTC.

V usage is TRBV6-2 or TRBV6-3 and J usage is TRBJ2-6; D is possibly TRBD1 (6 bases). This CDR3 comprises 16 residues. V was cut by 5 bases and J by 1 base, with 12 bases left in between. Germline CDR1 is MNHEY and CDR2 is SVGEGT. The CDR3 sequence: CASSTRGGSGANVLTF. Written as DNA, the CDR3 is TGTGCCAGCAGTACGAGAGGGGGTTCTGGGGCCAACGTCCTGACTTTC.

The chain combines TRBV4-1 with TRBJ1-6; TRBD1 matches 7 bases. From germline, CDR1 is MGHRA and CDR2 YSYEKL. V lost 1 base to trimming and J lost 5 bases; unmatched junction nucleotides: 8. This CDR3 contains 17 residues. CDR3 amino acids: CASSQGVQGPNNSPLHF. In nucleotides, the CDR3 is TGCGCCAGCAGCCAAGGAGTACAGGGGCCAAATAATTCACCCCTCCACTTT.

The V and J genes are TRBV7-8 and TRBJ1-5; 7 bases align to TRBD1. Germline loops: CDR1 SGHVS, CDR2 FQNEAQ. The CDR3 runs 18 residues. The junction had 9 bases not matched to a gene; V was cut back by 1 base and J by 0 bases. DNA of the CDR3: TGTGCCAGCAGCTTAGGCTACAGGGGCCGAAATAGCAATCAGCCCCAGCATTTT. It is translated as CASSLGYRGRNSNQPQHF.